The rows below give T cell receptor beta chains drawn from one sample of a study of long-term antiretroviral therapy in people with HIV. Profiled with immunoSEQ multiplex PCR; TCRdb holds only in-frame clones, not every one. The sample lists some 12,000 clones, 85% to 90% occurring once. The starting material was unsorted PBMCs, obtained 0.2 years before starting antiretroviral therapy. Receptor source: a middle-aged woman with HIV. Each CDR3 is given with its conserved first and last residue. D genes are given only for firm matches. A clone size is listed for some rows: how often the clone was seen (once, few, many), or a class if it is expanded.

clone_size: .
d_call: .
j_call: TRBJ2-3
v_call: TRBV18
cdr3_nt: TGTGCCAGCTCACCACCGGCAGGGGGGGGCACAGATACGCAGTATTTT
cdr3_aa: CASSPPAGGGTDTQYF

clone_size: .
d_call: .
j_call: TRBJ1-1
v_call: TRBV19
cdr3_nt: TGTGCCAGTAGTAAGATTCAACGCAGAGACACTGAAGCTTTCTTT
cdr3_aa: CASSKIQRRDTEAFF

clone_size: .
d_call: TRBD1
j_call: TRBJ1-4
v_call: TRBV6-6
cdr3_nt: TGTGCCAGCACCCCCCGGGACAGTTGGGAAAAACTGTTTTTT
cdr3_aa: CASTPRDSWEKLFF

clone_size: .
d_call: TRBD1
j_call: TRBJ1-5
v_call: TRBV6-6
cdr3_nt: TGTGCCAGCAGAACAGGACAGGGTATCCAGCCCCAGCATTTT
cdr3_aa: CASRTGQGIQPQHF

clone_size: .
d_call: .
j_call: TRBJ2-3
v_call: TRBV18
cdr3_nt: TGTGCCAGCTCACCCTCCACAGATACGCAGTATTTT
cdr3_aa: CASSPSTDTQYF

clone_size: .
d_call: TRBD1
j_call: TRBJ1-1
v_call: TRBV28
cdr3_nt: TGTGCCAGCAGTACTACCGGGACAGGCCTTCACGCTGAAGCTTTCTTT
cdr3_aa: CASSTTGTGLHAEAFF

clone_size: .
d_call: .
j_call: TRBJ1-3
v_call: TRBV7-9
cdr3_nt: TGTGCCAGCAGCCCGCGGGGCAGAAACACTTCCTCTGGAAACACCATATATTTT
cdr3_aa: CASSPRGRNTSSGNTIYF

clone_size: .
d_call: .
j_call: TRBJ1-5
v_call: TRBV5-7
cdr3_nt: TGTGCCAGCAGCTTGGCCGGACCGTTTAGCAATCAGCCCCAGCATTTT
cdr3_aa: CASSLAGPFSNQPQHF

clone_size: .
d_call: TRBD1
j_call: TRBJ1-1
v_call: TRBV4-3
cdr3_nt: TGCGCCAGCAGCCAAGCCACAGGGGTACACACTGAAGCTTTCTTT
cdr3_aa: CASSQATGVHTEAFF

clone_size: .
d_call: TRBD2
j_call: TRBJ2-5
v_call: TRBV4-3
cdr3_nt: TGCGCCAGCAGCCCCCGTCCTAGCGGGGGGCTGGCGGAGACCCAGTACTTC
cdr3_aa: CASSPRPSGGLAETQYF

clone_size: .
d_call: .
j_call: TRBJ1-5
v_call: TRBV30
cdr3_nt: TGTGCCTGGAGTGTGGGGGGCCGAAATCAGCCCCAGCATTTT
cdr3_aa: CAWSVGGRNQPQHF

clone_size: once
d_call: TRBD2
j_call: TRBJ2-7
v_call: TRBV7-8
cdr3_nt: TGTGCCAGCAGCTTAGAGGGGGGACTAGCGATTTACGAGCAGTACTTC
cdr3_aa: CASSLEGGLAIYEQYF

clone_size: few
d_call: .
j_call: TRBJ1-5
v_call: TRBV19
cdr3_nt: TGTGCCAGTAGTATCCATCCTCAGCCCCAGCATTTT
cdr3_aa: CASSIHPQPQHF

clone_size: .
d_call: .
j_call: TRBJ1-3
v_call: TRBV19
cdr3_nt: TGTGCCAGTAGTATTCGGGGAAGAACCTCTGGAAACACCATATATTTT
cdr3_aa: CASSIRGRTSGNTIYF

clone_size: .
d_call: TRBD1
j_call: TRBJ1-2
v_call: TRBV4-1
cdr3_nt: TGCGCCAGCAGCCAAGGACAGGGGGCGAACTATGGCTACACCTTC
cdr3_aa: CASSQGQGANYGYTF

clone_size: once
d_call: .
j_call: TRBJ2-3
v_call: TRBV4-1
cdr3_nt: TGCGCCAGCAGCCAAGATCGCGAGACGCAGTATTTT
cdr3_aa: CASSQDRETQYF

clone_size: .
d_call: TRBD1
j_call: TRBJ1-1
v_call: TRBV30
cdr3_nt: TGTGCCTGGAGTGTACAGGGGGGGGCTTTCTTT
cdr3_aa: CAWSVQGGAFF

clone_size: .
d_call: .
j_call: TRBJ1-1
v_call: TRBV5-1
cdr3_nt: TGCGCCAGCAGTCCCCAGAACATGAACACTGAAGCTTTCTTT
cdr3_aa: CASSPQNMNTEAFF

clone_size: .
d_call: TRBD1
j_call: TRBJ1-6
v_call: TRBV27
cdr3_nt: TGTGCCACTACGACAGGGCCCTCCTATAATTCACCCCTCCACTTT
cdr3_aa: CATTTGPSYNSPLHF

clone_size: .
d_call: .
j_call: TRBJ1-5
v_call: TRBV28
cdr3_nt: TGTGCCAGCAGTTCCGGACACCCCAATCAGCCCCAGCATTTT
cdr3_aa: CASSSGHPNQPQHF

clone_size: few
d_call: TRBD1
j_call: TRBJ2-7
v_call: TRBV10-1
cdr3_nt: TGCGCCAGCAGTGAGTCACAGGACAGGGGGCGTTACGAGCAGTACTTC
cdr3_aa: CASSESQDRGRYEQYF

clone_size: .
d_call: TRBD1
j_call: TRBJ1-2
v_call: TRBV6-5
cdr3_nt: TGTGCCAGCAGATTGACAGGGGGTGGTTATGGCTACACCTTC
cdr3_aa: CASRLTGGGYGYTF

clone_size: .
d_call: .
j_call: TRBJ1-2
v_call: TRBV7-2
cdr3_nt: TGTGCCAGCAGCGCGCGGGGATATGGCTACACCTTC
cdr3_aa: CASSARGYGYTF

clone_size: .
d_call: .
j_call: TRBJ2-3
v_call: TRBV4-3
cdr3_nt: TGCGCCAGCAGCCAAGGGGGGAGCTACACAGATACGCAGTATTTT
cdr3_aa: CASSQGGSYTDTQYF

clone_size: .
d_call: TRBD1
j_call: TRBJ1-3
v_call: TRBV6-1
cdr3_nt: TGTGCCAGCAGTGGACAGGGGGCCGCTGGAAACACCATATATTTT
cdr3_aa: CASSGQGAAGNTIYF

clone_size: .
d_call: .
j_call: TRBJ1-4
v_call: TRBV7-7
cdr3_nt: TGTGCTAGCAGCTACAACCCGGGTGAAAAACTGTTTTTT
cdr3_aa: CASSYNPGEKLFF

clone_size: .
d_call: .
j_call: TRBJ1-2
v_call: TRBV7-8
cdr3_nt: TGTGCCAGCAGCCTTGGGGGGGGGTCTCCAGCTAACTATGGCTACACCTTC
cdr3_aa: CASSLGGGSPANYGYTF

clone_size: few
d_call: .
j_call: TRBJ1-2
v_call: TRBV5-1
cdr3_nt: TGCGCCAGCAGCTTGGGCGACGGGAGTGCCTATGGCTACACCTTC
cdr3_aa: CASSLGDGSAYGYTF

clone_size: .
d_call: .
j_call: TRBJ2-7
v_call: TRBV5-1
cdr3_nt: TGCGCCAGCAGCTTGGAGGGCCCCGCCAGTACCGAGCAGTACTTC
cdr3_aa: CASSLEGPASTEQYF

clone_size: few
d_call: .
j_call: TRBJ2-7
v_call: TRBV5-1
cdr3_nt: TGCGCCAGCAGCTCCGCGAGCGGCGGGACCATCTCCTACGAGCAGTACTTC
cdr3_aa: CASSSASGGTISYEQYF

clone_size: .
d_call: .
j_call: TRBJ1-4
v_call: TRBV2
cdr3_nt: TGTGCCAGCAGGTATTGGACAGATGAAAAACTGTTTTTT
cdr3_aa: CASRYWTDEKLFF

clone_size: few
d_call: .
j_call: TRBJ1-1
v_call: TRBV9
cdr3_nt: TGTGCCAGCAACGGAGGGGGTGACATGAACACTGAAGCTTTCTTT
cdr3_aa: CASNGGGDMNTEAFF

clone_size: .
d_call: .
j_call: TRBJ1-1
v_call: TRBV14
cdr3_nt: TGTGCCAGCAGCCAGTACAGGGAAGCTCACCAAGCTTTCTTT
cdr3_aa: CASSQYREAHQAFF